This TCR beta chain came from a study of human thymus T cells (dated by TCRdb to the early 2020s). Looking at the study overall: The study described the TCR alpha and beta repertoires in about 8 infant thymus samples and four matching peripheral blood samples. Donor ages ranged from roughly 7 to 250 days, and the cohort comprised five or six male and a couple of female infants. Broader findings and caveats from the paper: The related research reported highly overlapping thymic TCR repertoires among unrelated individuals. On average, about 800,000 unique TCRB clonotypes were obtained from thymus samples, compared with about 84,000 from blood samples. V and J gene segment usage appeared biased in both thymic and peripheral blood repertoires.

Thymus tissue was obtained as surgical resects removed during corrective cardiac surgery. The donors were immunologically healthy infants in Finland who had open corrective cardiac surgery for congenital heart defects. Thymocytes were mechanically released from the tissue and were stored as pellets of roughly 9-30 million cells at -70 degrees C. Genomic DNA was extracted from frozen cell pellets with a QIAsymphony instrument. Notes on this clone: The clone's antigen remains unknown. Base qualities are not recorded, but no much larger clone differs from it by a single base.

The CDR3 runs 17 residues from the cysteine to the phenylalanine. Only the CDR3 DNA stays, 51 bases, in frame from base 1. The junction shows trimming of 0 bases on V and 0 bases on J, plus 15 bases between the germline ends. CDR1 and CDR2 are drawn from the germline V gene: SGHDT, YYEEEE. The immunoSEQ multiplex PCR assay was used to amplify the TCRB and TCRAD loci from a standardized amount of quality-controlled genomic DNA. The amplicons covered the V(D)J region and were long enough to include the CDR3 and to identify the V and J genes. Amplicon sequencing was performed on an Illumina platform through the commercial immunoSEQ service. Processing in the source paper ran as follows. Primer bias and sequencing errors were corrected as previously described, and TCRAD and TCRB were defined on the basis of the IMGT database. Repertoires were analysed with immunoSEQ Analyzer 3.0 and VDJTools, covering basic statistics, V/J segment usage, diversity estimates, rarefaction and pairwise overlap. Diversity was estimated with Chao1, ChaoE, Efron-Thisted, Shannon and inverse Simpson indices, and also on datasets down-sampled to the smallest sample. Repertoire overlap was determined by strict matching of CDR3 nucleotide sequence, V gene and J gene, and Jaccard-based multidimensional scaling clustering was applied. The table comes from immuneACCESS by way of TCRdb, which keeps in-frame sequences with V and J called. Part of the clones is missing from these tables; in studies checked, under half for an unresolved V gene and the rest for unknown reasons. From that table come the V and J calls and clone size; the DNA was used to work out D and trimming. Across this sample there are around 120,000 clones, with around 95% seen only once. Jointly, the top ten make up 0.02% to 0.03% of the sample.

This clonotype originated in a boy in the first two years of life with a congenital heart defect but otherwise immunologically healthy. The specimen sequenced was thymus tissue. In this chain, TRBV5-6 is recombined with TRBJ1-1, with the D gene not clear enough to name. The encoded CDR3 is CASSLEEAGPMNTEAFF. DNA sequence: TGTGCCAGCAGCTTGGAGGAGGCAGGTCCCATGAACACTGAAGCTTTCTTT. Supplemented by the reference TRBV5-6 and TRBJ1-1 proteins around the CDR3, the complete variable domain is DAGVTQSPTHLIKTRGQQVTLRCSPKSGHDTVSWYQQALGQGPQFIFQYYEEEERQRGNFPDRFSGHQFPNYSSELNVNALLLGDSALYLCASSLEEAGPMNTEAFFGQGTRLTVV.